Following are 20 T cell receptor beta chains from one sample sequenced in a study of cytomegalovirus exposure and HLA in healthy donors. PCR employed 60 Vbeta and 13 Jbeta primers. Libraries were prepared by immunoSEQ multiplex PCR; TCRdb keeps only in-frame clonotypes and omits some of them. The sample holds 170,000 or so clones; 80% to 90% are singletons and the top ten take under 5%. The sample was PBMCs. The source of these receptors is a girl aged 5 to 17 in good health and CMV-seropositive.

The chain joins TRBV27 to TRBJ2-1; 7 nucleotides line up with TRBD1. V was pared by 8 bases and J by 4 bases, with 5 bases of the junction left unmatched. CDR3 length: 13 amino acids. Germline CDR1 and CDR2: MNHEY and SMNVEV (reference sequence). This CDR3 is CASAPGQYNEQFF. In nucleotides, the CDR3 is TGTGCCAGCGCCCCGGGACAGTACAATGAGCAGTTCTTC.

The rearrangement links TRBV6-5 to TRBJ2-7; TRBD2 is a possible D gene (5 bases). Germline lookup yields CDR1 MNHEY and CDR2 SVGAGI. The CDR3 loop spans 14 amino acids. The ends were cut back, 6 bases at V and 3 bases at J, with 15 bases in the middle. The CDR3 nucleotides are TGTGCCAGCAGACCCAAAGACTACGACTACGAGCAGTACTTC. Its translation is CASRPKDYDYEQYF.

The chain employs TRBV27 and TRBJ1-1; D perhaps matches TRBD1 (6 bases). Germline V lookup: CDR1 MNHEY, CDR2 SMNVEV (reference sequence). V was trimmed by 5 bases and J by 0 bases, leaving 16 bases between them. This CDR3 spans 16 amino acids. CDR3 in DNA: TGTGCCAGCAGTCCTTACCCAGGGGCAATGAACACTGAAGCTTTCTTT. It encodes CASSPYPGAMNTEAFF.

This sequence joins TRBV18 and TRBJ2-5; D is unresolved. Germline V CDR1 and CDR2: KGHSH, LQKENI. The CDR3 is made up of 13 amino acids. V was clipped by 3 bases and J by 1 base, with 6 bases between them. The DNA for the CDR3 is TGTGCCAGCTCACCGAGCCTCCAAGAGACCCAGTACTTC. Translation gives CASSPSLQETQYF.

This rearrangement joins TRBV7-3 to TRBJ1-1, with TRBD1 matching over 9 bases. The CDR3 contains 13 residues. The V and J ends lost 4 bases and 4 bases, in that order; junction bases with no gene match: 1. CDR1 is SGHTA and CDR2 is FQGTGA in the germline V gene. CDR3 sequence reads: CASSSQGATEAFF. The CDR3, as DNA: TGTGCCAGCAGCTCACAGGGGGCCACTGAAGCTTTCTTT.

This chain connects TRBV6-4 to TRBJ2-1, with TRBD2 matching over 8 bases. This CDR3 has 16 amino acids. V dropped 0 bases and J dropped 9; count of bases not matched to a gene: 10. The germline CDR1 and CDR2 sequences are MRHNA and SNTAGT. The CDR3 protein is CASSDSGLGGPGEQFF. CDR3 DNA: TGTGCCAGCAGTGACTCGGGACTAGGGGGGCCGGGTGAGCAGTTCTTC.

The CDR3 sequence is CASSVDYTSTDTQYF. As DNA, the CDR3 is TGTGCCAGCAGCGTAGACTACACTAGCACAGATACGCAGTATTTT. The chain uses TRBV9 and TRBJ2-3; D not resolved. The CDR3 is 15 amino acids. Between the trimmed V and J ends, which lost 0 bases and 0 bases, there was a span of 8 bases. Germline CDR1 and CDR2: SGDLS and YYNGEE.

The rearrangement uses TRBV29-1 and TRBJ2-3, with TRBD2 identical over 8 bases. Germline loops: CDR1 SQVTM, CDR2 ANQGSEA. The J segment lost 2 bases and the V segment lost 5 bases, leaving 9 bases of the junction unmatched. This CDR3 has 15 residues. In nucleotides, the CDR3 is TGCAGCGTTTCACCCAGCGGGGGTATCACAGATACGCAGTATTTT. Its translation: CSVSPSGGITDTQYF.

The chain joins TRBV15 to TRBJ2-5, with TRBD2 matching 9 bases. The J call may be mistaken, given a closer DNA end match to TRBJ2-7. There are 15 residues in the CDR3. CDR1 LNHNV and CDR2 YYDKDF come from the germline V gene (reference sequence). CDR3 sequence (DNA): TGTGCCACCAGCAGGGGGCGGGAGGGTCTCAACGAGCAGTACTTC. The encoded protein is CATSRGREGLNEQYF.

J is TRBJ1-6 and V is TRBV30, with 8 bases identical to TRBD1. With V trimmed by 4 bases and J by 4 bases, 9 bases remained unmatched. This CDR3 comprises 16 residues. Germline V lookup: CDR1 GTSNPN, CDR2 SVGIG (reference sequence). CDR3: CAWTSQGADYNSPLHF. The CDR3 DNA reads TGTGCCTGGACTTCTCAGGGGGCGGATTATAATTCACCCCTCCACTTT.

The chain combines TRBV2 with TRBJ2-5, with TRBD2 matching 15 bases. CDR3 length: 21 residues. The junction had 22 bases not matched to a gene; V was cut back by 6 bases and J by 5 bases. Germline V gives CDR1 SNHLY, CDR2 FYNNEI. This CDR3 is CASSRSPQGLAGGSLSETQYF. The CDR3 DNA reads TGTGCCAGCAGCCGTAGCCCCCAGGGACTAGCGGGGGGATCCCTATCCGAGACCCAGTACTTC.

This clone was picked up a small number of times. J is TRBJ1-6 and V is TRBV18, with D maybe TRBD1 (5 bases). V was shortened by 3 bases and J by 3 bases, with 21 bases between the two germline ends. Germline V gene sequence: CDR1 KGHSH, CDR2 LQKENI. The CDR3 extends over 19 amino acids. This CDR3 is CASSPTGANRPGYNSPLHF. CDR3 nucleotide sequence: TGTGCCAGCTCACCCACAGGTGCAAACCGACCGGGCTATAATTCACCCCTCCACTTT.

This clone was counted once. The chain uses TRBV11-3 and TRBJ1-6; 7 nucleotides agree with TRBD1. The CDR3 is 18 residues long. V was pared by 4 bases and J by 1 base, with 10 bases of the junction left unmatched. Looked up from germline, CDR1 is SGHNT and CDR2 is YENEEA. CDR3 DNA sequence: TGTGCCAGCAGCTCCGACGACAGGGTAATGTCCTATAATTCACCCCTCCACTTT. Protein: CASSSDDRVMSYNSPLHF.

The CDR3 sequence is CASSPRDRENTEAFF. The DNA of the CDR3 is TGCGCCAGCAGCCCCCGGGATAGGGAGAACACTGAAGCTTTCTTT. This chain joins TRBV4-1 and TRBJ1-1, with no clear D. This CDR3 region has 15 residues. Germline V gene data show CDR1 as MGHRA and CDR2 as YSYEKL. V was trimmed by 4 bases and J by 1 base, leaving 13 bases between them.

The CDR3 DNA reads as TGTGCCAGCAGTTTGGTACAGGAGAGCTCCTATAATTCACCCCTCCACTTT. This codes for CASSLVQESSYNSPLHF. V and J are TRBV27 and TRBJ1-6; possibly TRBD1 for D (5 bases). V shed 3 bases and J shed 0 bases, with 12 bases lying between them. This CDR3 contains 17 residues. Germline values: CDR1 MNHEY, CDR2 SMNVEV (reference sequence).

The V gene is TRBV13, the J gene TRBJ1-3, with 10 bases matching TRBD1. The CDR3 has 16 amino acids. Germline CDR1 is PRHDT and CDR2 is FYEKMQ (reference sequence). The V segment lost 5 bases and the J segment 6 bases; nucleotides outside the gene matches: 10. The CDR3 reads CASSLIMTGGENTIYF. DNA for the CDR3: TGTGCCAGCAGCCTGATTATGACAGGGGGCGAAAACACCATATATTTT. The full variable domain, in which reference TRBV13 and TRBJ1-3 provide the parts outside the CDR3, is AAGVIQSPRHLIKEKRETATLKCYPIPRHDTVYWYQQGPGQDPQFLISFYEKMQSDKGSIPDRFSAQQFSDYHSELNMSSLELGDSALYFCASSLIMTGGENTIYFGEGSWLTVV.

The chain recombines TRBV7-9 with TRBJ1-1; weak D call: TRBD1 (6 bases). V lost 5 bases to trimming and J lost 1 base, with 17 bases between them. The CDR3 runs to 16 residues. CDR1 and CDR2 (germline): SEHNR, FQNEAQ (reference sequence). As DNA, the CDR3 is TGTGCCAGCAGCGCCAACAGGGCCCCGGCGAACACTGAAGCTTTCTTT. It encodes CASSANRAPANTEAFF.

The rearrangement uses TRBV11-3 and TRBJ2-1; 11 nucleotides align to TRBD2. Germline loops: CDR1 SGHNT, CDR2 YENEEA. CDR3 length: 14 amino acids. Trimming removed 3 bases from V and 12 bases from J; junction bases left unmatched: 7. CDR3 bases: TGTGCCAGCAGCTTCGGGCTAGCGGGGGGTTTGCAGTTCTTC. Its translation is CASSFGLAGGLQFF. The full variable domain, rest sourced from reference TRBV11-3 and TRBJ2-1, is EAGVVQSPRYKIIEKKQPVAFWCNPISGHNTLYWYLQNLGQGPELLIRYENEEAVDDSQLPKDRFSAERLKGVDSTLKIQPAELGDSAVYLCASSFGLAGGLQFFGPGTRLTVL.

V is TRBV7-6 and J is TRBJ1-1, with 7 bases identical to TRBD1. Germline trimming cut 4 bases from V and 4 bases from J; bases unmatched to any gene: 3. The germline gives CDR1 SGHVS, CDR2 FNYEAQ. This CDR3 has 13 amino acids. The CDR3 here is CASSSRQGTEAFF. The DNA of the CDR3 is TGTGCCAGCAGCTCTCGACAGGGCACTGAAGCTTTCTTT.

CDR3 bases: TGTGCCACCAGCAGAATTTCAGGGAACTTTTCACCCCTCCACTTT. Amino acid sequence: CATSRISGNFSPLHF. This chain connects TRBV15 to TRBJ1-6; a possible D gene is TRBD1 (5 bases). The CDR3 consists of 15 residues. The germline V gene encodes CDR1 LNHNV and CDR2 YYDKDF (reference sequence). Trimming removed 2 bases at V and 9 bases at J, with 14 bases between.